A few counts support the clone carrying this T cell receptor beta chain. The antigen is not known. The record originates from a study of somatic mutations in cytotoxic T cells in rheumatoid arthritis. The V end lost 3 bases, the J end lost 5 bases, and 14 bases lay between the germline ends. Germline CDR1 reads SQVTM; CDR2 reads ANQGSEA. The CDR3 length is 13 residues. Libraries were prepared by immunoSEQ multiplex PCR; TCRdb keeps only in-frame clonotypes and omits some of them. The sample holds roughly 6,800 clones; roughly 65% are singletons and the top ten take roughly a quarter. Findings of the study overall: Within the rheumatoid arthritis patients, CD8+ clonality went up as age increased (Spearman r ~ 0.5). The same was not true of the healthy controls. Clonality of CD8+ T cells, which was compared between rheumatoid arthritis patients and age-matched healthy controls, did not differ significantly.

Source material: CD8+ T cells sorted from blood. The genes are TRBV29-1 and TRBJ2-7; D may be TRBD1 (5 bases). The TCR was taken from a woman aged 40 to 50 in good health. As DNA, the CDR3 is TGCAGCGTTGATGCTAGGGGATGGAACGAGCAGTACTTC. Translating it yields CSVDARGWNEQYF.